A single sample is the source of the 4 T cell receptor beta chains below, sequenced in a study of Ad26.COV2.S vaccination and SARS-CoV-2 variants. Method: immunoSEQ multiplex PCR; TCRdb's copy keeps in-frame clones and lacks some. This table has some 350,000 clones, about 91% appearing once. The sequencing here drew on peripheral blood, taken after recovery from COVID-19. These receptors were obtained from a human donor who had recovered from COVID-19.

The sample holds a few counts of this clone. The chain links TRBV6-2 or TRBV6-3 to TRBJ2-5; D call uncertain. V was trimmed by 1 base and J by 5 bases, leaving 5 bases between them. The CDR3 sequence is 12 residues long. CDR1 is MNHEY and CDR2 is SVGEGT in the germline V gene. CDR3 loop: CASSYFEETQYF. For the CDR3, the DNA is TGTGCCAGCAGTTACTTTGAGGAGACCCAGTACTTC.

The CDR3 loop reads CASSFRSEANYGYTF. The CDR3 DNA reads as TGTGCCAGCAGCTTCAGATCCGAAGCTAACTATGGCTACACCTTC. The chain is built from TRBV9 and TRBJ1-2; D unclear. The germline V gene has CDR1 SGDLS and CDR2 YYNGEE. The CDR3 sequence is 15 residues long. V was trimmed by 4 bases and J by 0 bases, leaving 13 bases between them.

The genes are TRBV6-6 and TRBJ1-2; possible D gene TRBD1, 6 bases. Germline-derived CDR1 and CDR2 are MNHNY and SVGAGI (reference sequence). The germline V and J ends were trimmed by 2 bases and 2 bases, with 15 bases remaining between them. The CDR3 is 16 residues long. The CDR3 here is CASSYPSGHKNYGYTF. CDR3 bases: TGTGCCAGCAGTTACCCATCGGGACACAAGAACTATGGCTACACCTTC.

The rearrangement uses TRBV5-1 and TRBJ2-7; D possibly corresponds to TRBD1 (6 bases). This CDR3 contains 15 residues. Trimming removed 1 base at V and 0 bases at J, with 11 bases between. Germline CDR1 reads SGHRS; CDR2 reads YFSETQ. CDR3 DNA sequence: TGCGCCAGCAGCTTGTTCGGGACACCCTCCTACGAGCAGTACTTC. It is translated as CASSLFGTPSYEQYF.